Presented here are 24 T cell receptor beta chains from one specimen sequenced in a study of blood T cell repertoires in COVID-19. TCRdb's table, derived via immunoSEQ multiplex PCR, lists solely in-frame clones and lacks some. The sample has around 190,000 clones; just under 80% are singletons. Sequences were obtained from peripheral blood. All receptors come from a man aged 65-85 years with active or convalescent COVID-19.

In this sample, this clone turned up a few times. The chain combines TRBV18 with TRBJ1-4; D not resolved. The germline V and J ends were trimmed by 3 bases and 5 bases, with 7 bases remaining between them. The V gene's germline CDR1 is KGHSH and CDR2 LQKENI. The CDR3 length is 13 residues. The CDR3 DNA follows: TGTGCCAGCTCACCGAGAGGGAATGAAAAACTGTTTTTT. It translates to CASSPRGNEKLFF. The complete variable domain, with remaining parts taken from reference TRBV18 and TRBJ1-4, reads NAGVMQNPRHLVRRRGQEARLRCSPMKGHSHVYWYRQLPEEGLKFMVYLQKENIIDESGMPKERFSAEFPKEGPSILRIQQVVRGDSAAYFCASSPRGNEKLFFGSGTQLSVL.

V is TRBV15 and J is TRBJ1-1; D may be TRBD1 (6 bases). Trimming pared 0 bases from V and 4 bases from J, leaving 9 bases between. The germline V gene has CDR1 LNHNV and CDR2 YYDKDF (reference sequence). This CDR3 region has 14 residues. The CDR3 region is CATSREEGVTEAFF. In DNA form, the CDR3 reads TGTGCCACCAGCAGAGAAGAGGGGGTCACTGAAGCTTTCTTT.

The rearrangement joins TRBV15 to TRBJ1-1, with 7 bases identical to TRBD1. Trimming removed 1 base from V and 7 bases from J; junction bases left unmatched: 9. Per germline, CDR1 LNHNV and CDR2 YYDKDF (reference sequence). This CDR3 has 15 amino acids. This chain's CDR3 is CATSRVQGKLSEAFF. The CDR3 nucleotides read TGTGCCACCAGCAGAGTACAGGGGAAGTTAAGTGAAGCTTTCTTT.

This clone appeared a few times. The chain carries TRBV18 and TRBJ1-4; D is undetermined. The V and J ends lost 6 bases and 0 bases respectively, with 14 bases between them. Germline CDR1 and CDR2: KGHSH and LQKENI. The CDR3 has 16 amino acids. DNA of the CDR3: TGTGCCAGCTCGCCCTATACGGGTGCAACTAATGAAAAACTGTTTTTT. Translating it yields CASSPYTGATNEKLFF.

The V gene is TRBV15, the J gene TRBJ1-5; possible D gene TRBD1, 6 bases. The germline V gene encodes CDR1 LNHNV and CDR2 YYDKDF (reference sequence). The CDR3 contains 14 residues. V was shortened by 1 base and J by 5 bases, with 9 bases between the two germline ends. CDR3 DNA: TGTGCCACCAGCAGAGCCCCAGGGGATCAGCCCCAGCATTTT. This sequence encodes CATSRAPGDQPQHF.

The V gene is TRBV28, the J gene TRBJ1-5; tentatively, D is TRBD1 (6 bases). Germline CDR1 and CDR2: MDHEN and SYDVKM. The CDR3 extends over 15 amino acids. The V gene lost 6 bases and the J gene lost 6 bases, with 18 bases spanning the gap. CDR3 coding DNA: TGTGCCAGCAGCCGCTACAGGGATTCACCTCAGCCCCAGCATTTT. It yields the protein CASSRYRDSPQPQHF.

The rearrangement links TRBV5-8 to TRBJ2-7; 7 bases are shared with TRBD1. With V trimmed by 5 bases and J by 3 bases, 5 bases remained unmatched. CDR1 and CDR2 from the germline V gene are SGHTS and YDEGEE. This CDR3 has 13 residues. The DNA for the CDR3 is TGTGCCAGCAGTCGGGGACAGAACTACGAGCAGTACTTC. Translating gives CASSRGQNYEQYF.

In nucleotides, the CDR3 is TGTGCCAGCTCACCCGACAGAGCCCCCACAGATACGCAGTATTTT. Protein product: CASSPDRAPTDTQYF. The chain links TRBV18 to TRBJ2-3, with a possible D match to TRBD1 (5 bases). Germline loops: CDR1 KGHSH, CDR2 LQKENI. Between the trimmed V and J ends, which lost 3 bases and 2 bases, there was a span of 12 bases. This CDR3 comprises 15 residues.

The V gene is TRBV6-5, the J gene TRBJ1-2; TRBD1 aligns across 11 bases. V lost 1 base and J lost 11; bases outside the gene matches: 3. Germline assignment: CDR1 MNHEY and CDR2 SVGAGI. The CDR3 is 13 residues long. The CDR3 DNA reads TGTGCCAGCAGTTACTGGGACAGGGGGGATTACACCTTC. Its translation: CASSYWDRGDYTF.

The table lists this clone with a few counts. This rearrangement joins TRBV2 to TRBJ1-5, with D possibly TRBD1 on 6 matching bases. Trimming left V 7 bases short and J 7 bases short, with 20 bases between. The CDR3 runs 15 residues. Germline V lookup: CDR1 SNHLY, CDR2 FYNNEI. CDR3 loop: CASTTREQGMQPQHF. CDR3 bases: TGTGCCAGCACCACGAGGGAACAGGGAATGCAGCCCCAGCATTTT.

V usage is TRBV11-2 and J usage is TRBJ2-5; D remains ambiguous. V lost 1 base and J 2 bases, leaving 8 bases between the germline ends. CDR1 is SGHAT, CDR2 FQNNGV, per germline. The CDR3 consists of 14 residues. This chain's CDR3 is CASSLGGRQETQYF. The DNA for the CDR3 is TGTGCCAGCAGCTTAGGAGGAAGACAAGAGACCCAGTACTTC.

This chain uses TRBV5-6 with TRBJ2-6; D is unclear. This CDR3 is built from 15 residues. V gave up 2 bases and J gave up 0 bases, with 6 bases separating them. Germline CDR1 and CDR2: SGHDT and YYEEEE. In nucleotides, the CDR3 is TGTGCCAGCAGCTTAGGCGGCTCTGGGGCCAACGTCCTGACTTTC. It encodes CASSLGGSGANVLTF.

CDR3: CASSFLNLGHGANVLTF. Here the CDR3 DNA reads TGTGCCAGCAGCTTTCTTAACTTGGGACATGGGGCCAACGTCCTGACTTTC. The genes are TRBV7-2 and TRBJ2-6; tentative D call: TRBD1 (6 bases). CDR3 length: 17 amino acids. CDR1 and CDR2 (germline): SGHTA, FQGNSA. Trimming took off 3 bases at V and 3 bases at J, with 15 bases between the two ends.

The chain is built from TRBV30 and TRBJ2-2; 9 bases fit TRBD2. The V segment lost 2 bases and the J segment 7 bases; nucleotides outside the gene matches: 8. The CDR3 covers 15 residues. Looked up from germline, CDR1 is GTSNPN and CDR2 is SVGIG (reference sequence). CDR3 in DNA: TGTGCCTGGAGTAGGTTAGCGGGAGATAGCGGGGAGCTGTTTTTT. Translating it yields CAWSRLAGDSGELFF.

This chain uses TRBV20-1 with TRBJ2-1, with a weak D call TRBD2 (6 bases). Germline assignment: CDR1 DFQATT and CDR2 SNEGSKA (reference sequence). Trimming removed 3 bases from V and 2 bases from J, with 8 bases in between. The CDR3 length is 13 residues. DNA of the CDR3: TGCAGTGCTAGTTCGGGAGCCTACAATGAGCAGTTCTTC. This codes for CSASSGAYNEQFF.

This chain uses TRBV6-6 with TRBJ1-2, with TRBD1 matching 9 bases. This CDR3 has 15 amino acids. Germline V CDR1 and CDR2: MNHNY, SVGAGI (reference sequence). V dropped 0 bases and J dropped 6; count of bases not matched to a gene: 5. CDR3: CASSYSQGALNGYTF. The CDR3 DNA follows: TGTGCCAGCAGTTACTCACAGGGGGCTTTAAATGGCTACACCTTC.

The V gene is TRBV5-1, the J gene TRBJ1-3; 9 bases agree with TRBD1. CDR3 length: 14 residues. The V segment lost 3 bases and the J segment 7 bases; nucleotides outside the gene matches: 5. Germline-derived CDR1 and CDR2 are SGHRS and YFSETQ. CDR3 region: CASSSGGTGNTIYF. As DNA, the CDR3 is TGCGCCAGCAGCTCGGGGGGGACAGGGAACACCATATATTTT.

V is TRBV4-2 and J is TRBJ1-6, with D uncertain. The germline gives CDR1 LGHNA, CDR2 YNFKEQ. The ends were cut back, 1 base at V and 10 bases at J, with 17 bases in the middle. CDR3 size: 16 residues. CDR3 in amino acids: CASSQVQWSAESPLHF. CDR3 bases: TGTGCCAGCAGCCAAGTTCAATGGTCGGCGGAATCACCCCTCCACTTT.

The chain carries TRBV6-2 or TRBV6-3 and TRBJ2-6, with 7 bases lining up with TRBD1. The CDR3 is 17 amino acids. J gave up 1 base and V 6 bases, and 9 bases lay outside the gene matches. The V gene's germline CDR1 is MNHEY and CDR2 SVGEGT. CDR3 sequence reads: CASSQQGYLSGANVLTF. The CDR3 DNA sequence: TGTGCCAGCAGCCAACAGGGGTATCTATCTGGGGCCAACGTCCTGACTTTC.

The chain is built from TRBV7-2 and TRBJ2-3; perhaps TRBD2 as D (6 bases). CDR1 is SGHTA, CDR2 FQGNSA, per germline. The ends were cut back, 5 bases at V and 6 bases at J, with 18 bases in the middle. The CDR3 runs 15 residues. CDR3 region: CASSPGVAARDTQYF. The DNA for the CDR3 is TGTGCCAGCAGCCCCGGGGTAGCGGCTCGGGATACGCAGTATTTT.

This clone was recorded once. This chain links TRBV10-3 with TRBJ1-2; possible D gene TRBD1, 6 bases. From germline, CDR1 is ENHRY and CDR2 SYGVKD. This CDR3 has 13 amino acids. Trimming took 2 bases from V and 8 from J, leaving 12 bases between them. CDR3 sequence reads: CAISERGARGYTF. The CDR3 region has the DNA TGTGCCATCAGTGAGCGGGGGGCACGGGGCTACACCTTC.

This clone was counted only a few times. V and J are TRBV4-3 and TRBJ2-7, with 7 bases matching TRBD2. Looked up from germline, CDR1 is LGHNA and CDR2 is YSLEER. This CDR3 is 19 amino acids long. J lost 0 bases, V lost 1 base, and 15 bases had no gene match. CDR3 amino acids: CASSQALTSGRGISYEQYF. CDR3 sequence (DNA): TGCGCCAGCAGCCAAGCCCTGACGAGCGGGCGGGGGATCTCCTACGAGCAGTACTTC.

This chain joins TRBV28 and TRBJ2-7; 10 bases map to TRBD1. Germline V gene lookup returns CDR1 MDHEN and CDR2 SYDVKM. The CDR3 runs to 12 residues. CDR3 amino acids: CSHGTGVLEQYF. The DNA for the CDR3 is TGTTCCCACGGGACAGGGGTATTAGAGCAGTACTTC.

The rearrangement joins TRBV20-1 to TRBJ2-3; 7 nucleotides match TRBD2. The CDR3 sequence is 12 residues long. Looked up from germline, CDR1 is DFQATT and CDR2 is SNEGSKA (reference sequence). Trimming at V came to 3 bases and at J to 9 bases, leaving 6 bases not matched to a gene. CDR3 bases: TGCAGTGCTAGTACCGGACTAGAAACGCAGTATTTT. As protein: CSASTGLETQYF.